These 17 T cell receptor beta chains share one sample of origin, sequenced in a study of identical twins. TCRdb re-analysed the 5' RACE reads in MiXCR, keeping a single row per CDR3 protein. This table holds hundreds of thousands of distinct CDR3 sequences, 5.5% to 6.5% found once. The sample comprised naive T cells sorted from blood. All receptors come from a man aged 18 to 29 in good health.

This clonotype has more than one count but fewer than ten. This rearrangement joins TRBV5-1 to TRBJ2-2; 10 bases agree with TRBD1. The V segment lost 2 bases and the J segment 3 bases; nucleotides outside the gene matches: 4. Germline values: CDR1 SGHRS, CDR2 YFSETQ. This CDR3 comprises 16 residues. The CDR3 region has the DNA TGCGCCAGCAGCTTCGACAGGGGGCCTGACACCGGGGAGCTGTTTTTT. It encodes CASSFDRGPDTGELFF.

The J gene is TRBJ2-4, the V gene TRBV6-4; 10 nucleotides match TRBD1. V was pared by 4 bases and J by 9 bases, with 12 bases of the junction left unmatched. This CDR3 spans 16 amino acids. The germline V gene has CDR1 MRHNA and CDR2 SNTAGT. The CDR3: CASSAGTGVPPGIQYF. The CDR3 coding sequence is TGTGCCAGCAGTGCCGGGACAGGGGTTCCCCCGGGCATTCAGTACTTC.

This clonotype was counted once. A much larger clone lies one base from this, so it may be a read error. Given the absence of the conserved phenylalanine or tryptophan at the CDR3 end, a read error is likely. The rearrangement joins TRBV12-3 or TRBV12-4 to TRBJ2-1; D assignment may be TRBD1 or TRBD2 (5 bases each). Trimming removed 5 bases at V and 2 bases at J, with 16 bases between. The CDR3 totals 16 residues. This chain's CDR3 is CASSPWGTPTYNEQFC. The CDR3 DNA sequence: TGTGCCAGCAGTCCCTGGGGGACCCCAACCTACAATGAGCAGTTCTGC.

This clonotype was seen repeatedly, ten times or more. The gene calls are TRBV6-5 and TRBJ2-1; D gene ambiguous. The germline V gene has CDR1 MNHEY and CDR2 SVGAGI. The V and J ends lost 4 bases and 7 bases respectively, with 17 bases between them. The CDR3 loop spans 15 amino acids. CDR3 sequence reads: CASSSEQRQLNEQFF. CDR3 coding DNA: TGTGCCAGCAGTTCGGAGCAGCGTCAACTTAATGAGCAGTTCTTC.

This clonotype was found a few times. CDR3 nucleotide sequence: TGCAGTGCTAGTGGGGCCAGCTCCTACGAGCAGTACTTC. Encoded protein: CSASGASSYEQYF. This chain joins TRBV20-1 and TRBJ2-7, with D possibly TRBD1 on 5 matching bases. The CDR3 is 13 residues long. Germline values: CDR1 DFQATT, CDR2 SNEGSKA (reference sequence). Trimming left V 3 bases short and J 0 bases short, with 9 bases between.

This clonotype was seen a few times. The chain uses TRBV12-3 or TRBV12-4 and TRBJ2-1; TRBD2 is a possible D gene (5 bases). V lost 0 bases and J 8 bases, leaving 14 bases between the germline ends. The CDR3 has 15 residues. CDR3: CASSLAGVSRDEQFF. The CDR3 bases are TGTGCCAGCAGTTTAGCGGGAGTATCTAGGGATGAGCAGTTCTTC.

This clonotype appeared many times. V gene TRBV27 combines with J gene TRBJ2-7, with 7 positions matching TRBD1. CDR3 length equals 14 residues. Germline V CDR1 and CDR2: MNHEY, SMNVEV (reference sequence). J gave up 2 bases and V 4 bases, and 5 bases lay outside the gene matches. The CDR3, as DNA: TGTGCCAGCAGTTCCACCGGGACAGCCTACGAGCAGTACGTC. Encoded protein: CASSSTGTAYEQYV.

At least ten counts were recorded for this clonotype. The chain is built from TRBV13 and TRBJ2-7; D is unresolved. CDR3 length: 14 amino acids. Germline V lookup: CDR1 PRHDT, CDR2 FYEKMQ (reference sequence). Between the trimmed V and J ends, which lost 3 bases and 0 bases, there was a span of 9 bases. As DNA, the CDR3 is TGTGCCAGCAGCTTCAGGAGAACCTCCTACGAGCAGTACTTC. Translation: CASSFRRTSYEQYF.

This clonotype has a handful of counts. The genes are TRBV25-1 and TRBJ2-5, with D perhaps given as TRBD1 or TRBD2 (5 bases each). CDR1 MGHDK and CDR2 SYGVNS come from the germline V gene. Between the trimmed V and J ends, which lost 3 bases and 5 bases, there was a span of 16 bases. The CDR3 is 15 amino acids. This chain's CDR3 is CASSDLRGVWETQYF. As DNA, the CDR3 is TGTGCCAGCAGTGATCTTCGAGGGGTATGGGAGACCCAGTACTTC.

In this sample, this clonotype turned up many times. CDR3 residues: CASSFRGVRQFF. In DNA, the CDR3 is TGTGCCAGCAGTTTCCGTGGGGTAAGGCAGTTCTTC. V gene TRBV12-3 or TRBV12-4 combines with J gene TRBJ2-1; D is undetermined. Trimming pared 3 bases from V and 12 bases from J, leaving 12 bases between. This CDR3 comprises 12 residues.

This clonotype was detected ten times or more. This chain joins TRBV10-3 and TRBJ2-3, with a possible D match to TRBD2 (5 bases). This CDR3 is built from 15 residues. Germline V gene lookup returns CDR1 ENHRY and CDR2 SYGVKD. V dropped 10 bases and J dropped 0 bases, with 17 bases sitting between them. CDR3: CATGVGLRSTDTQYF. In nucleotides, the CDR3 is TGTGCCACCGGGGTTGGTTTGAGGAGCACAGATACGCAGTATTTT.

This clonotype was observed many times. This rearrangement joins TRBV7-9 to TRBJ1-5; maybe TRBD1 (6 bases). CDR3 size: 15 residues. The ends were cut back, 4 bases at V and 1 base at J, with 11 bases in the middle. Looked up from germline, CDR1 is SEHNR and CDR2 is FQNEAQ (reference sequence). The CDR3 DNA sequence: TGTGCCAGCAGCTATGGGGGCAGGAGCAATCAGCCCCAGCATTTT. Protein: CASSYGGRSNQPQHF.

This clonotype has only a few counts. This sequence joins TRBV4-3 and TRBJ2-3, with D hard to call. This CDR3 comprises 15 residues. V lost 0 bases and J 4 bases, leaving 11 bases between the germline ends. Germline loops: CDR1 LGHNA, CDR2 YSLEER. The CDR3, as DNA: TGCGCCAGCAGCCAAGACAATACTGGGGCAGATACGCAGTATTTT. Protein product: CASSQDNTGADTQYF.

This clonotype has at least ten counts. J is TRBJ2-1 and V is TRBV5-1, with 10 bases matching TRBD2. CDR1 is SGHRS and CDR2 is YFSETQ in the germline V gene. The V and J ends lost 2 bases and 10 bases, in that order; junction bases with no gene match: 6. The CDR3 consists of 14 residues. In DNA form, the CDR3 reads TGCGCCAGCAGCTTAAGCGGGAGGGTGGGAGAGCAGTTCTTC. Its protein product is CASSLSGRVGEQFF.

This clonotype was detected only a few times. The J gene is TRBJ2-1, the V gene TRBV27; perhaps TRBD2 as D (6 bases). Trimming pared 5 bases from V and 9 bases from J, leaving 20 bases between. Germline lookup yields CDR1 MNHEY and CDR2 SMNVEV (reference sequence). CDR3 length equals 15 residues. The DNA of the CDR3 is TGTGCCAGCAGTGCGTTATCGGGGGTGGGGTCTGAGCAGTTCTTC. Residues: CASSALSGVGSEQFF.

This clonotype was found many times. The rearrangement links TRBV5-1 to TRBJ1-1; D call uncertain. V was shortened by 0 bases and J by 2 bases, with 8 bases between the two germline ends. The V gene's germline CDR1 is SGHRS and CDR2 YFSETQ. This CDR3 comprises 14 residues. The DNA for the CDR3 is TGCGCCAGCAGCTTGGAGGCGTTCAACACTGAAGCTTTCTTT. This sequence encodes CASSLEAFNTEAFF.

This clonotype was observed many times. This chain connects TRBV11-2 to TRBJ2-1, with D perhaps TRBD2 (5 bases). The germline V and J ends were trimmed by 4 bases and 0 bases, with 7 bases remaining between them. The length of the CDR3 is 14 residues. The germline V gene encodes CDR1 SGHAT and CDR2 FQNNGV. CDR3 bases: TGTGCCAGCAGCTGGGGAGCCTCCTACAATGAGCAGTTCTTC. It translates to CASSWGASYNEQFF.